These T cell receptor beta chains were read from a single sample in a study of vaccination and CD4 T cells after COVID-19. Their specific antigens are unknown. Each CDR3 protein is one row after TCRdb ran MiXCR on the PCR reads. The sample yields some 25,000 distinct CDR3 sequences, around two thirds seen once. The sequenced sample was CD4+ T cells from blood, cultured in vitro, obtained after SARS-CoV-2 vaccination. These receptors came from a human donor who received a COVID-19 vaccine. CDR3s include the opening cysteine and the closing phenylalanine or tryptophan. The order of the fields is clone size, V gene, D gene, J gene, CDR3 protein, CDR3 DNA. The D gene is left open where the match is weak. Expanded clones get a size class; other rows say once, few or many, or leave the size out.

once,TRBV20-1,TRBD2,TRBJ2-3,CSARDQRGGLDTQYF,TGCAGTGCTAGAGACCAGCGGGGGGGCCTGGATACGCAGTATTTT
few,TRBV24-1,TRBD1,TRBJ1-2,CATSPRTGGYGYTF,TGTGCCACCAGCCCCCGTACAGGGGGCTATGGCTACACCTTC
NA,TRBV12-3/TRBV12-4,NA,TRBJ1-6,CASSYGGYNSPLHF,TGTGCCAGCAGTTATGGCGGCTATAATTCACCCCTCCACTTT
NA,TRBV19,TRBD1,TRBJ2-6,CASRGVDRVGAGANVLTF,TGTGCCAGTAGGGGGGTTGACAGGGTTGGGGCTGGGGCCAACGTCCTGACTTTC
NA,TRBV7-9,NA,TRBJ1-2,CASSLDVTAGYGYTF,TGTGCCAGCAGCTTAGATGTGACAGCGGGCTATGGCTACACCTTC
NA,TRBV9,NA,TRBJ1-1,CASSVGSSGQNTEAFF,TGTGCCAGCAGCGTAGGGTCTAGTGGGCAAAACACTGAAGCTTTCTTT
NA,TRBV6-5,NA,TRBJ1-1,CASSYSIFEVDRSTEAFF,TGTGCCAGCAGTTACTCGATTTTTGAAGTCGACAGATCAACTGAAGCTTTCTTT
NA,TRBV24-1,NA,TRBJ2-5,CATSEPGAGRETQYF,TGTGCCACCAGTGAGCCAGGGGCAGGTCGAGAGACCCAGTACTTC
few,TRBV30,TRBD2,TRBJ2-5,CAWSVSGGVQETQYF,TGTGCCTGGAGTGTAAGCGGGGGGGTTCAAGAGACCCAGTACTTC
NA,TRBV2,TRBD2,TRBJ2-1,CASSETASGTYNEQFF,TGTGCCAGCAGTGAAACGGCTAGCGGTACCTACAATGAGCAGTTCTTC
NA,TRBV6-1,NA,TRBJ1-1,CASSPGTLNTEAFF,TGTGCCAGCAGCCCAGGGACGTTGAACACTGAAGCTTTCTTT
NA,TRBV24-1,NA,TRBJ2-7,CATSDFYEQYF,TGTGCCACCAGTGATTTCTACGAGCAGTACTTC
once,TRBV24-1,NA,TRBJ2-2,CATSDFAGWDTGELFF,TGTGCCACCAGTGATTTCGCAGGGTGGGACACCGGGGAGCTGTTTTTT
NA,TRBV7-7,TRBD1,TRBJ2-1,CASSLDRENEQFF,TGTGCCAGCAGCTTGGACAGGGAAAATGAGCAGTTCTTC
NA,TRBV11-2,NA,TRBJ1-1,CASSGGGENTEAFF,TGTGCCAGCAGCGGGGGCGGGGAAAACACTGAAGCTTTCTTT
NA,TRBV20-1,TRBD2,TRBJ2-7,CSAISRTSGRREQYF,TGCAGTGCCATAAGTCGGACTAGCGGGCGTCGGGAGCAGTACTTC
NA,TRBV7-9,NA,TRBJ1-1,CASSLAGNTEAFF,TGTGCCAGCAGCTTAGCGGGGAACACTGAAGCTTTCTTT
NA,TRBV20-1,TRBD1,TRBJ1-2,CSANRDSIHYGYTF,TGCAGCGCGAACAGGGACAGCATCCACTATGGCTACACCTTC
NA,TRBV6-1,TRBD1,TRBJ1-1,CASSEPDRGTEAFF,TGTGCCAGCAGTGAACCCGACAGGGGCACTGAAGCTTTCTTT
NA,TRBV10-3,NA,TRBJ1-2,CASRAPGYGDGYTF,TGTGCCAGCCGGGCCCCAGGTTATGGGGATGGCTACACCTTC
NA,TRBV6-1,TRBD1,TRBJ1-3,CASRPGQGALGNTIYF,TGTGCCAGCAGGCCAGGGCAGGGGGCGCTTGGAAACACCATATATTTT
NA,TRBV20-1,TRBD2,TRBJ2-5,CSAWRGGQETQYF,TGCAGTGCTTGGCGGGGGGGCCAAGAGACCCAGTACTTC
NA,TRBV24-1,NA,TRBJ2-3,CATSDPSDWATDTQYF,TGTGCCACCAGTGATCCCTCTGACTGGGCCACAGATACGCAGTATTTT
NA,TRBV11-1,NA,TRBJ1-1,CASSLDGNTEAFF,TGTGCCAGCAGCTTGGACGGGAACACTGAAGCTTTCTTT
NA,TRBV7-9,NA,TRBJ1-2,CASSLGRDGYTF,TGTGCCAGCAGCTTAGGAAGGGATGGCTACACCTTC
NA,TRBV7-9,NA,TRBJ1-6,CASSLSWGSPLHF,TGTGCCAGCAGCCTCTCCTGGGGGTCACCCCTCCACTTT
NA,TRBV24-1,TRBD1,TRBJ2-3,CATSDFGQGGTDTQYF,TGTGCCACCAGTGATTTTGGACAGGGAGGCACAGATACGCAGTATTTT
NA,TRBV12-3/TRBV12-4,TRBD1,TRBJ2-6,CASRLTGGGGANVLTF,TGTGCCAGCAGGCTAACAGGGGGCGGTGGGGCCAACGTCCTGACTTTC
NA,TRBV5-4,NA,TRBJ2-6,CASSSYGRSGANVLTF,TGTGCCAGCAGTTCCTACGGCCGCTCTGGGGCCAACGTCCTGACTTTC
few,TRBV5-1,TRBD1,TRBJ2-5,CASSLGTGVQETQYF,TGCGCCAGCAGCCTAGGGACAGGCGTCCAAGAGACCCAGTACTTC
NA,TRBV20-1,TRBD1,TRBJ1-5,CSARDQTGGRDQPQHF,TGCAGTGCTAGAGATCAAACAGGGGGCAGGGATCAGCCCCAGCATTTT
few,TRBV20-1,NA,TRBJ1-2,CSAREFGVLGYGYTF,TGCAGTGCTAGAGAGTTCGGGGTATTGGGCTATGGCTACACCTTC
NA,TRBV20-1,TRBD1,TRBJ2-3,CSARDADRVDTDTQYF,TGCAGTGCTAGAGATGCCGACAGGGTCGACACAGATACGCAGTATTTT
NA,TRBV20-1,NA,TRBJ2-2,CSARGSGGSNTGELFF,TGCAGTGCTAGAGGTAGTGGGGGGTCGAACACCGGGGAGCTGTTTTTT
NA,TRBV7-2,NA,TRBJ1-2,CASSSPTGRGGYTF,TGTGCCAGCAGCTCTCCCACAGGGAGGGGTGGCTACACCTTC
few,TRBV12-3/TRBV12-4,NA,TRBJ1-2,CASTPDRFYGYTF,TGTGCCAGCACCCCGGACCGTTTCTATGGCTACACCTTC
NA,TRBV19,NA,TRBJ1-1,CASKRGKVEAFF,TGTGCCAGTAAGAGAGGAAAAGTTGAAGCTTTCTTT